Below, 18 T cell receptor beta chains from the same sample are listed, as sequenced in a study of T cell responses to AZD1222 COVID-19 vaccine. The repertoire was sequenced with immunoSEQ multiplex PCR; TCRdb's copy has only in-frame clones and lacks some. This table has approximately 130,000 clones, approximately 90% appearing once. The sequencing used peripheral blood, collected on day 0 of MenACWY control vaccination. Source of these receptors: an adult in good health.

The CDR3 region has the DNA TGTGCCAGCAGTTCTACTAGCGGGCTCTACGAGCAGTACTTC. Translating it yields CASSSTSGLYEQYF. The genes are TRBV6-2 or TRBV6-3 and TRBJ2-7, with 9 bases fitting TRBD2. Germline lookup yields CDR1 MNHEY and CDR2 SVGEGT. The length of the CDR3 is 14 residues. Unmatched junction bases numbered 4, after V lost 4 bases and J lost 3 bases.

With respect to this clone: Other DNA sequences from this sample encode an identical CDR3 as well. This sequence joins TRBV10-2 and TRBJ1-1; TRBD1 is a possible D gene (6 bases). CDR1 is WSHSY and CDR2 is SAAADI in the germline V gene. The CDR3 contains 12 residues. V dropped 6 bases and J dropped 4 bases, with 9 bases sitting between them. DNA of the CDR3: TGCGCCAGCAGGGACAGTTCCACTGAAGCTTTCTTT. Translating gives CASRDSSTEAFF.

This chain uses TRBV6-4 with TRBJ2-1, with 7 bases fitting TRBD2. The V segment lost 3 bases and the J segment 9 bases; nucleotides outside the gene matches: 11. The CDR3 is 15 residues long. The germline V gene encodes CDR1 MRHNA and CDR2 SNTAGT. The CDR3 protein is CASSEAGRETAEQFF. The CDR3 coding sequence is TGTGCCAGCAGTGAAGCTGGGCGGGAGACGGCTGAGCAGTTCTTC.

This clone was seen a few times. V gene TRBV7-9 combines with J gene TRBJ1-1, with 7 positions matching TRBD1. V trimming: 1 base; J trimming: 3 bases; junction bases outside the gene matches: 5. This CDR3 has 15 amino acids. The germline gives CDR1 SEHNR, CDR2 FQNEAQ (reference sequence). This CDR3 is CASSLGGTAYTEAFF. CDR3 in DNA: TGTGCCAGCAGCTTAGGCGGGACAGCCTACACTGAAGCTTTCTTT.

The chain carries TRBV19 and TRBJ1-1; D is ambiguous. Trimming shortened V by 5 bases and J by 7 bases, and 14 bases separated the two germline ends. The CDR3 has 13 residues. CDR1 and CDR2 from the germline V gene are LNHDA and SQIVND (reference sequence). The CDR3 is CASSPRDWGEAFF. The CDR3 DNA reads as TGTGCCAGTAGTCCGCGCGATTGGGGTGAAGCTTTCTTT. The variable domain in full, with the rest retrieved from reference TRBV19 and TRBJ1-1, is DGGITQSPKYLFRKEGQNVTLSCEQNLNHDAMYWYRQDPGQGLRLIYYSQIVNDFQKGDIAEGYSVSREKKESFPLTVTSAQKNPTAFYLCASSPRDWGEAFFGQGTRLTVV.

The CDR3 DNA is TGTGCCAGCAGCACAGTTACCAAGTCCCTCGGCGATGAGCAGTTCTTC. Residues: CASSTVTKSLGDEQFF. The rearrangement joins TRBV7-9 to TRBJ2-1; D remains unclear. CDR1 and CDR2 from the germline V gene are SEHNR and FQNEAQ (reference sequence). The CDR3 runs 16 residues. The V end lost 5 bases, the J end lost 8 bases, and 22 bases lay between the germline ends.

This clone has only one observation. The V gene is TRBV2, the J gene TRBJ1-6; D is unclear. V dropped 6 bases and J dropped 4 bases, with 7 bases sitting between them. This CDR3 spans 13 amino acids. Germline CDR1 SNHLY, CDR2 FYNNEI. DNA of the CDR3: TGTGCCAGCAGGGCACAATATAATTCACCCCTCCACTTT. Translating it yields CASRAQYNSPLHF.

This clone occurred once. The chain links TRBV9 to TRBJ1-2; D is unclear. Germline V CDR1 and CDR2: SGDLS, YYNGEE. Trimming left V 6 bases short and J 0 bases short, with 15 bases between. The CDR3 covers 15 residues. The CDR3 DNA follows: TGTGCCAGCACCCGCGGCCCGGACTCTAACTATGGCTACACCTTC. Amino acids: CASTRGPDSNYGYTF.

V and J are TRBV5-1 and TRBJ1-1; possible D gene TRBD1, 6 bases. Germline V gives CDR1 SGHRS, CDR2 YFSETQ. CDR3 length: 14 residues. The V and J ends lost 6 bases and 0 bases respectively, with 12 bases between them. The CDR3 nucleotides read TGCGCCAGCACCCTGGACAGCTTGAACACTGAAGCTTTCTTT. Its translation is CASTLDSLNTEAFF.

This chain joins TRBV29-1 and TRBJ1-2; D is uncertain. This CDR3 is 11 amino acids long. Germline-derived CDR1 and CDR2 are SQVTM and ANQGSEA. Trimming took 8 bases from V and 0 from J, leaving 7 bases between them. CDR3 protein: CSFTTNYGYTF. CDR3 nucleotide sequence: TGCAGCTTCACAACTAACTATGGCTACACCTTC.

The rearrangement joins TRBV28 to TRBJ2-7, with 8 bases lining up with TRBD1. Germline loops: CDR1 MDHEN, CDR2 SYDVKM. The trim removed 4 bases at V and 2 bases at J, leaving 7 bases unmatched. The CDR3 runs to 15 residues. The CDR3 DNA is TGTGCCAGCAGTTCCACTGGGACAGGTACCTACGAGCAGTACTTC. Translating it yields CASSSTGTGTYEQYF.

The chain combines TRBV11-2 with TRBJ2-6; a possible D gene is TRBD1 (5 bases). Germline assignment: CDR1 SGHAT and CDR2 FQNNGV. Trimming shortened V by 10 bases and J by 2 bases, and 18 bases separated the two germline ends. The CDR3 sequence is 16 residues long. CDR3 residues: CANPGPGFTGANVLTF. The CDR3 coding sequence is TGTGCCAACCCTGGGCCAGGGTTCACTGGGGCCAACGTCCTGACTTTC.

The chain couples TRBV11-2 to TRBJ1-1, with D perhaps TRBD1 (6 bases). The CDR3 runs to 13 residues. V was shortened by 3 bases and J by 4 bases, with 9 bases between the two germline ends. Germline CDR1 is SGHAT and CDR2 is FQNNGV. The CDR3 nucleotides read TGTGCCAGCAGCTTGGGGGCGGCCACTGAAGCTTTCTTT. It is translated as CASSLGAATEAFF.

This rearrangement joins TRBV11-3 to TRBJ2-3; 9 positions agree with TRBD2. The CDR3 runs to 18 residues. CDR1 SGHNT and CDR2 YENEEA come from the germline V gene. V lost 1 base and J lost 0; bases outside the gene matches: 8. CDR3 sequence reads: CASSLGTLAGASTDTQYF. The CDR3 DNA reads TGTGCCAGCAGCTTAGGAACCTTAGCGGGAGCCAGCACAGATACGCAGTATTTT.

J is TRBJ2-3 and V is TRBV5-4; D ambiguous. Germline CDR1 and CDR2: SGHNT and YYREEE (reference sequence). CDR3 size: 16 residues. The ends were cut back, 1 base at V and 0 bases at J, with 12 bases in the middle. This CDR3 reads CASSLWSAPSTDTQYF. CDR3 DNA sequence: TGTGCCAGCAGCTTGTGGAGCGCTCCTAGCACAGATACGCAGTATTTT.

The rearrangement links TRBV2 to TRBJ2-7; D remains ambiguous. Germline CDR1 SNHLY, CDR2 FYNNEI. V lost 6 bases, J lost 2 bases, and 8 bases lay in between. The CDR3 runs 12 residues. The CDR3 here is CASRLITYEQYF. CDR3 nucleotide sequence: TGTGCCAGCAGACTGATAACCTACGAGCAGTACTTC.

The chain carries TRBV11-1 and TRBJ2-1; 9 bases map to TRBD2. V shed 4 bases and J 9 bases; nucleotides not matched to a gene: 10. Germline values: CDR1 SGHAT, CDR2 FQDESV (reference sequence). This CDR3 has 15 amino acids. The CDR3 region is CASSSPPTTSGEQFF. The DNA for the CDR3 is TGTGCCAGCAGCTCCCCACCTACGACTAGCGGTGAGCAGTTCTTC.

The gene calls are TRBV12-3 or TRBV12-4 and TRBJ1-1; D gene uncertain. The V end lost 7 bases, the J end lost 1 base, and 10 bases lay between the germline ends. The CDR3 sequence is 13 residues long. The CDR3 nucleotides read TGTGCCAGCACCAGGACTGGGAACACTGAAGCTTTCTTT. Translation gives CASTRTGNTEAFF.